This TCR beta chain was identified during a study of response to subunit inactivated influenza vaccine. TCRdb used MiXCR to reprocess the RT-PCR reads, holding one entry per CDR3 protein. This repertoire shows over 300,000 distinct CDR3 sequences, 21% found once; its top ten account for 10%. Germline trimming cut 2 bases from V and 9 bases from J; bases unmatched to any gene: 11. Germline V gene sequence: CDR1 DFQATT, CDR2 SNEGSKA (reference sequence). The CDR3 consists of 15 residues. This TCR derives from a man aged 50-75 years who received an inactivated influenza vaccine. This rearrangement joins TRBV20-1 to TRBJ2-1, with 9 positions matching TRBD1. The material was PBMCs from blood, obtained approximately 22 months after vaccination. The CDR3 here is CSARSPGDRVTEQFF. The CDR3 DNA sequence: TGCAGTGCTAGATCTCCCGGGGACAGGGTCACTGAGCAGTTCTTC.